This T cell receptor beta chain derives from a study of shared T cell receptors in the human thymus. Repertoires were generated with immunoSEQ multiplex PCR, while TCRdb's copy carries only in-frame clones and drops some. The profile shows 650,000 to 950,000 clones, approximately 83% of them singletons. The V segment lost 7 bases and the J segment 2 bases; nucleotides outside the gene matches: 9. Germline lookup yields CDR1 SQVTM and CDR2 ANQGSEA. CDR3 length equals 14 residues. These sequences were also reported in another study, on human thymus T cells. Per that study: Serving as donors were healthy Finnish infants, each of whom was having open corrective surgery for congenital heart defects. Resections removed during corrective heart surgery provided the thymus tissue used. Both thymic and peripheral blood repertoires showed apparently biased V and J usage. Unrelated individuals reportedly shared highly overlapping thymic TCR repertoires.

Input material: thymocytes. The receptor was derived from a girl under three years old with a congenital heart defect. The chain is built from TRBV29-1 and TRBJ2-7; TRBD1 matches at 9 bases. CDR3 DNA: TGCAGCGCCGGACAGGGGATGAGCACCTACGAGCAGTACTTC. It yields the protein CSAGQGMSTYEQYF.